Listed here are 13 T cell receptor beta chains from one sample, sequenced in a study of molecular identifiers for immune sequencing clone quantification. A single record per CDR3 protein comes from TCRdb applying MiXCR to the PCR reads. The sample yields about half a million distinct CDR3 sequences, 20% to 25% seen once. The sequenced sample consisted of naive CD8+ T cells from blood, with Jurkat cell RNA spiked in. Subset specified: FACS-sorted CD8+CD4-CCR7+CD45RA+ naive T cells. Receptor source: a human donor in good health. Some libraries in this study had Jurkat cell RNA spiked in.

In its sample, this clonotype was seen many times. The genes are TRBV28 and TRBJ2-6; D is undetermined. CDR1 MDHEN and CDR2 SYDVKM come from the germline V gene. Trimming removed 4 bases from V and 0 bases from J, with 13 bases in between. This CDR3 spans 17 amino acids. DNA for the CDR3: TGTGCCAGCAGTTGGCGCATTAAGAGCTCTGGGGCCAACGTCCTGACTTTC. Its translation is CASSWRIKSSGANVLTF.

This clonotype was counted at least ten times. The chain is built from TRBV29-1 and TRBJ2-7; 9 positions agree with TRBD1. V was pared by 4 bases and J by 5 bases, with 9 bases of the junction left unmatched. Germline V gene lookup returns CDR1 SQVTM and CDR2 ANQGSEA. This CDR3 has 14 amino acids. The CDR3 loop is CSVGRTGVSDEQYF. The CDR3 nucleotides are TGCAGCGTTGGCAGGACAGGGGTTTCCGACGAGCAGTACTTC.

The table lists this clonotype with many counts. The chain recombines TRBV14 with TRBJ2-3; 9 bases line up with TRBD2. J was trimmed by 6 bases and V by 3 bases; bases with no gene match: 7. This CDR3 comprises 15 residues. The germline V gene encodes CDR1 SGHDN and CDR2 FVKESK. The CDR3 coding sequence is TGTGCCAGCAGCCATGTTAGCGGGGGAAGGGATACGCAGTATTTT. As protein: CASSHVSGGRDTQYF. Full variable domain (rest looked up from reference TRBV14 and TRBJ2-3): EAGVTQFPSHSVIEKGQTVTLRCDPISGHDNLYWYRRVMGKEIKFLLHFVKESKQDESGMPNNRFLAERTGGTYSTLKVQPAELEDSGVYFCASSHVSGGRDTQYFGPGTRLTVL.

Worth noting for this clonotype: A much more abundant neighbour one base away suggests this may be a read error. This chain links TRBV6-1 with TRBJ1-5; possibly TRBD1 for D (6 bases). This CDR3 comprises 15 residues. Germline values: CDR1 MNHNS, CDR2 SASEGT. DNA for the CDR3: TGTGTCAGCAGTGACAGGAAAAATAGCAATCAGCCCCAGCATTTT. It yields the protein CVSSDRKNSNQPQHF.

The J gene is TRBJ2-2, the V gene TRBV6-5; perhaps TRBD1 as D (6 bases). Germline CDR1 reads MNHEY; CDR2 reads SVGAGI. This CDR3 has 14 residues. Trimming stripped 10 bases from V and 3 bases from J, with 15 bases between. The CDR3 region has the DNA TGTGCCACCGGGACACACCCGGACACCGGGGAGCTGTTTTTT. Translated: CATGTHPDTGELFF.

The chain combines TRBV5-1 with TRBJ1-1; D call uncertain. Looked up from germline, CDR1 is SGHRS and CDR2 is YFSETQ. Trimming took 0 bases from V and 1 from J, leaving 7 bases between them. This CDR3 is built from 14 residues. The DNA of the CDR3 is TGCGCCAGCAGCTTGGAGCACCCGAACACTGAAGCTTTCTTT. Translation gives CASSLEHPNTEAFF.

This clonotype was observed at least ten times. The CDR3 spells CASRPYTGELFF. Here the CDR3 DNA reads TGTGCCAGCAGACCCTACACCGGGGAGCTGTTTTTT. J is TRBJ2-2 and V is TRBV12-3 or TRBV12-4; D gene uncertain. The CDR3 spans 12 residues. V lost 6 bases and J 3 bases, leaving 5 bases between the germline ends.

As concerns this clonotype: A junction boundary mismatches the germline segment, possibly from a read error. The gene calls are TRBV4-1 and TRBJ1-1; D may be TRBD1 (5 bases). Looked up from germline, CDR1 is MGHRA and CDR2 is YSYEKL. This CDR3 has 13 amino acids. CDR3 loop: CASGQEGTDEAFF. The CDR3 bases are TGCGCCAGCGGCCAAGAAGGGACTGATGAAGCTTTCTTT.

The gene calls are TRBV5-6 and TRBJ1-1; 8 positions agree with TRBD1. The CDR3 is 13 amino acids. CDR1 SGHDT and CDR2 YYEEEE come from the germline V gene. The junction had 6 bases not matched to a gene; V was cut back by 4 bases and J by 7 bases. The CDR3 here is CASSMTGDLEAFF. The DNA of the CDR3 is TGTGCCAGCAGCATGACAGGGGACCTTGAAGCTTTCTTT.

This clonotype was detected many times. V is TRBV5-1 and J is TRBJ2-5, with TRBD2 identical over 7 bases. CDR1 is SGHRS and CDR2 is YFSETQ in the germline V gene. The CDR3 totals 17 residues. The J segment lost 2 bases and the V segment lost 0 bases, leaving 10 bases of the junction unmatched. The CDR3 DNA follows: TGCGCCAGCAGCTTGGCCGGGCTAGCGGACGGACAAGAGACCCAGTACTTC. This translates into CASSLAGLADGQETQYF.

In this sample, this clonotype turned up many times. This chain connects TRBV14 to TRBJ2-3; 8 bases match TRBD1. V lost 2 bases, J lost 1 base, and 5 bases stayed unmatched. The CDR3 is 16 amino acids. Germline V CDR1 and CDR2: SGHDN, FVKESK. The CDR3 region is CASSQFLTGGTDTQYF. CDR3 DNA: TGTGCCAGCAGCCAATTCTTGACAGGGGGCACAGATACGCAGTATTTT.

The chain is built from TRBV20-1 and TRBJ2-7; 7 bases agree with TRBD1. The V segment lost 6 bases and the J segment 3 bases; nucleotides outside the gene matches: 11. The CDR3 has 14 amino acids. Germline V lookup: CDR1 DFQATT, CDR2 SNEGSKA (reference sequence). For the CDR3, the DNA is TGCAGTGCGAGACGCTCCCGGGACAGCTACGAGCAGTACTTC. It is translated as CSARRSRDSYEQYF.

The gene calls are TRBV7-3 and TRBJ1-1; no clear D. The germline V gene encodes CDR1 SGHTA and CDR2 FQGTGA. The CDR3 has 12 residues. V was shortened by 4 bases and J by 8 bases, with 11 bases between the two germline ends. The CDR3 reads CASSSQGREAFF. CDR3 sequence (DNA): TGTGCCAGCAGCTCCCAAGGACGGGAAGCTTTCTTT.